The 5 T cell receptor beta chains below were found in one sample sequenced in a study of blood T cell repertoires in COVID-19. Sequencing used immunoSEQ multiplex PCR; TCRdb keeps in-frame clones, though not all of them. The sample records about 350,000 clones, 88% being singletons. Sequenced sample: peripheral blood. Every receptor here comes from an older woman with COVID-19, enrolled during active disease.

The chain recombines TRBV2 with TRBJ2-5; 8 bases map to TRBD2. V trimming: 8 bases; J trimming: 2 bases; junction bases outside the gene matches: 34. CDR3 length equals 23 residues. Germline-derived CDR1 and CDR2 are SNHLY and FYNNEI. The chain's CDR3 is CASGAISSEAEARGAGEQETQYF. As DNA, the CDR3 is TGTGCCAGCGGTGCCATCAGCAGTGAAGCAGAGGCTCGTGGAGCGGGAGAGCAAGAGACCCAGTACTTC.

This clone showed up just a few times. V usage is TRBV29-1 and J usage is TRBJ2-7; possibly TRBD1 for D (5 bases). CDR3 size: 12 residues. The germline V gene has CDR1 SQVTM and CDR2 ANQGSEA. V was trimmed by 4 bases and J by 0 bases, leaving 7 bases between them. In DNA form, the CDR3 reads TGCAGCGTTGGGACACCCTCCTACGAGCAGTACTTC. This gives the protein CSVGTPSYEQYF.

This chain uses TRBV5-8 with TRBJ1-2, with 7 bases that match TRBD1. CDR3 length equals 16 residues. In germline, CDR1 is SGHTS, CDR2 YDEGEE. The ends lost 0 bases at V and 10 bases at J; junction bases unmatched: 15. CDR3 coding DNA: TGTGCCAGCAGCTTGGTCATACGGCCAGACAGGGAGGACTACACCTTC. Translated: CASSLVIRPDREDYTF.

CDR3 sequence (DNA): TGCGCCAGCAGCCGAGTTACAGAACAGGGGGCGAGGGCTGAAGCTTTCTTT. Residues: CASSRVTEQGARAEAFF. The chain recombines TRBV4-1 with TRBJ1-1; TRBD1 matches at 9 bases. The CDR3 is made up of 17 amino acids. The V and J ends lost 4 bases and 6 bases, in that order; junction bases with no gene match: 15. Per the germline V gene, CDR1 is MGHRA and CDR2 is YSYEKL.

The chain couples TRBV5-1 to TRBJ2-7; 10 bases are a match to TRBD2. J lost 5 bases, V lost 2 bases, and 4 bases had no gene match. This CDR3 spans 14 amino acids. The germline gives CDR1 SGHRS, CDR2 YFSETQ. The CDR3 coding sequence is TGCGCCAGCAGCTTTTCCAGCGGGGGGGACGAGCAGTACTTC. Translated: CASSFSSGGDEQYF.